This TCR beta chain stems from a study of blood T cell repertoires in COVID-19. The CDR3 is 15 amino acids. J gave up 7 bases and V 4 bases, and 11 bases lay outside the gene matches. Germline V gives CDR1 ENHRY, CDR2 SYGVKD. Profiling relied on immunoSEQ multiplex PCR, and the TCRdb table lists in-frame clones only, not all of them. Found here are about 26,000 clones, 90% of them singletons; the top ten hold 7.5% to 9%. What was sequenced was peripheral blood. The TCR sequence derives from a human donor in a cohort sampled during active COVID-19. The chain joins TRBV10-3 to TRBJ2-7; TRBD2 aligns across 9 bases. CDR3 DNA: TGTGCCATCAGTGGGGTTAGCGGGAGCATAGGGGAGCAGTACTTC. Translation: CAISGVSGSIGEQYF.